This entry lists 8 T cell receptor beta chains sequenced from one sample in a study of T cells in Graves' hyperthyroidism and ophthalmopathy. The investigators amplified TCR beta CDR3 regions from RNA transcripts. The study used the HTBI primer set for a first-round RT-PCR of the TCR CDR3. TCRdb re-derived calls from the multiplex PCR reads in MiXCR, one entry per CDR3 protein. The sample includes a few hundred thousand distinct CDR3 sequences, roughly 13% of them seen just once. The sample was blood. Receptors originate from a middle-aged woman with Graves' ophthalmopathy.

This chain connects TRBV5-1 to TRBJ2-3; perhaps TRBD2 as D (5 bases). Trimming pared 4 bases from V and 2 bases from J, leaving 14 bases between. Per the germline V gene, CDR1 is SGHRS and CDR2 is YFSETQ. This CDR3 contains 15 residues. In nucleotides, the CDR3 is TGCGCCAGCAGCAACCTAGCAGGTACCACAGATACGCAGTATTTT. As protein: CASSNLAGTTDTQYF.

This clonotype was observed at least ten times. The J gene is TRBJ2-3, the V gene TRBV10-2; 8 bases match TRBD1. The V and J ends lost 6 bases and 7 bases, in that order; junction bases with no gene match: 12. This CDR3 is built from 15 residues. Per germline, CDR1 WSHSY and CDR2 SAAADI. This CDR3 reads CASRPRRGLRNTQYF. The DNA of the CDR3 is TGCGCCAGCAGGCCGCGCAGGGGGCTTAGGAATACGCAGTATTTT.

This clonotype occurred many times. The chain uses TRBV12-3 or TRBV12-4 and TRBJ1-4; D uncertain. The V gene lost 6 bases and the J gene lost 4 bases, with 9 bases spanning the gap. The CDR3 is made up of 13 amino acids. The CDR3 loop reads CASRPFGNEKLFF. The CDR3 DNA follows: TGTGCCAGCAGACCCTTCGGTAATGAAAAACTGTTTTTT.

This clonotype was recorded at least ten times. This chain connects TRBV27 to TRBJ1-6; D is uncertain. Per the germline V gene, CDR1 is MNHEY and CDR2 is SMNVEV (reference sequence). The CDR3 covers 12 residues. V lost 2 bases to trimming and J lost 6 bases, with 2 bases between them. DNA for the CDR3: TGTGCCAGCAGTTTACCTAATTCACCCCTCCACTTT. Amino acids: CASSLPNSPLHF.

This clonotype was seen ten or more times. This chain joins TRBV20-1 and TRBJ1-1; the D gene is possibly TRBD1 (6 bases). Germline CDR1 reads DFQATT; CDR2 reads SNEGSKA (reference sequence). Deletions cut 3 bases from V and 4 bases from J, with 9 bases between. The CDR3 is 12 residues long. The DNA for the CDR3 is TGCAGTGCTAGTTGGGGGGCCACTGAAGCTTTCTTT. It encodes CSASWGATEAFF.

This sequence joins TRBV3-1 and TRBJ2-3, with 7 nucleotides matching TRBD1. Germline CDR1 and CDR2: LGHDT and YNNKEL (reference sequence). The CDR3 has 14 amino acids. Losses at the gene ends were 4 bases for V and 0 bases for J; bases not matched to a gene: 1. For the CDR3, the DNA is TGTGCCAGCAGCCCGGGACAGAGCACAGATACGCAGTATTTT. As protein: CASSPGQSTDTQYF.

This clonotype appeared many times. The V gene is TRBV6-1, the J gene TRBJ2-7; D ambiguous. The CDR3 covers 16 residues. Trimming cost V 8 bases and J 2 bases, with 22 bases left between them. CDR1 is MNHNS, CDR2 SASEGT, per germline. CDR3 nucleotides: TGTGCCAGCTCCCTCAACGTCTGGCAGGCCCCCTACGAGCAGTACTTC. As protein: CASSLNVWQAPYEQYF.

This clonotype was detected many times. V is TRBV7-2 and J is TRBJ2-7; D call uncertain. V was cut by 0 bases and J by 6 bases, with 3 bases left in between. Per the germline V gene, CDR1 is SGHTA and CDR2 is FQGNSA. This CDR3 spans 11 amino acids. The CDR3 DNA reads as TGTGCCAGCAGCTTAGCGCGCGAGCAGTACTTC. Amino acid sequence: CASSLAREQYF.